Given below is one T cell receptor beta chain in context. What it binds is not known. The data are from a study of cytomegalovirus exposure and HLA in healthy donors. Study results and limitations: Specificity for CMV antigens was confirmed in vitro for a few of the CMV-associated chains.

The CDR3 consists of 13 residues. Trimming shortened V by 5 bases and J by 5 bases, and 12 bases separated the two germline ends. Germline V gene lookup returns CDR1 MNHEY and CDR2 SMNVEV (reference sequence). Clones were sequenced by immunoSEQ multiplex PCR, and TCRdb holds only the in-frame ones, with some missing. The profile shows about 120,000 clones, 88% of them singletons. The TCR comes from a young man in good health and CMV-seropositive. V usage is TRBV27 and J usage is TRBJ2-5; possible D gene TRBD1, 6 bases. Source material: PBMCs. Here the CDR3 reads CASSLPDRETQYF. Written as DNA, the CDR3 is TGTGCCAGCAGTCTACCTGACAGGGAGACCCAGTACTTC.